These T cell receptor beta chains were read from a single sample in a study of blood T cell repertoires in COVID-19. TCRdb's copy holds only in-frame clones and misses some; the assay was immunoSEQ multiplex PCR. The profile shows 130,000 to 150,000 clones, 65% to 85% of them singletons. The material sequenced was PBMCs or T cells enriched from blood (not recorded which). The source of these receptors is a woman aged 50 to 60 who had been exposed to COVID-19. CDR3s include the opening cysteine and the closing phenylalanine or tryptophan. The D gene is left open where the match is weak. A row's size may be missing; if present it is once, few, many or a size class.

. | . | TRBJ2-1 | TRBV20-1 | CSASSRGGARGNEQFF | TGCAGTGCTAGTTCTCGGGGAGGCGCCCGTGGGAATGAGCAGTTCTTC
. | . | TRBJ1-3 | TRBV19 | CASSIDFWGPKGDSGNTIYF | TGTGCCAGTAGTATAGATTTTTGGGGGCCCAAGGGGGACTCTGGAAACACCATATATTTT
TRBD1 | . | TRBJ2-1 | TRBV9 | CASSVGTGRIVNEQFF | TGTGCCAGCAGCGTAGGGACAGGGAGGATTGTCAATGAGCAGTTCTTC
. | . | TRBJ1-1 | TRBV19 | CASGGQRNTEAFF | TGTGCCAGTGGGGGCCAGCGGAACACTGAAGCTTTCTTT
. | . | TRBJ1-6 | TRBV25-1 | CASSQQGVTPLHF | TGTGCCAGCAGTCAACAGGGAGTGACACCCCTCCACTTT
. | few | TRBJ2-2 | TRBV27 | CATTAQGLNTGELFF | TGTGCCACCACCGCCCAGGGATTGAACACCGGGGAGCTGTTTTTT
TRBD2 | few | TRBJ2-7 | TRBV7-9 | CASSPAGGGRVYEQYF | TGTGCCAGCAGCCCCGCGGGGGGAGGTCGGGTTTACGAGCAGTACTTC
TRBD2 | . | TRBJ2-5 | TRBV4-2 | CASSQGLGGETQYF | TGTGCCAGCAGCCAGGGACTAGGGGGGGAGACCCAGTACTTC
. | once | TRBJ2-2 | TRBV2 | CASSLTDDTGELFF | TGTGCCAGCAGTCTGACAGATGACACCGGGGAGCTGTTTTTT
. | . | TRBJ2-4 | TRBV4-3 | CASSQESGWAGRNIQYF | TGCGCCAGCAGCCAAGAGTCCGGGTGGGCGGGGAGGAACATTCAGTACTTC
. | . | TRBJ2-7 | TRBV6-5 | CASIPGPARAGEQYF | TGTGCCAGCATACCCGGGCCGGCGAGGGCTGGCGAGCAGTACTTC
. | . | TRBJ2-5 | TRBV4-1 | CASSQDPGVVGTQYF | TGCGCCAGCAGCCAAGATCCGGGAGTGGTTGGTACCCAGTACTTC